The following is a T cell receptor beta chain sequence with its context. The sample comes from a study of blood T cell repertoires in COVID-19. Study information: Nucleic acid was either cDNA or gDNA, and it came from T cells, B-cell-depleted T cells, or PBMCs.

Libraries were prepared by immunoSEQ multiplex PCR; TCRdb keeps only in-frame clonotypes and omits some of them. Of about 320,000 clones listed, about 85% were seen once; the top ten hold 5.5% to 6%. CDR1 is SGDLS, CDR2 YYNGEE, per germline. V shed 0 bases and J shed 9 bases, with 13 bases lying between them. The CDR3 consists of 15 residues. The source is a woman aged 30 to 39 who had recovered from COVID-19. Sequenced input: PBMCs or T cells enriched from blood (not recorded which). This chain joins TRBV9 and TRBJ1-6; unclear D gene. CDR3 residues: CASSVGREGGSPLHF. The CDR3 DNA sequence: TGTGCCAGCAGCGTAGGTAGGGAGGGCGGTTCACCCCTCCACTTT.